This TCR beta chain was recorded in a study of blood T cell repertoires in COVID-19 (TCRdb year 2020). For the study in its entirety: Samples from collaborators originated in the United States, Italy and Spain and spanned both the acute and convalescent phases of COVID-19. The prospective study material was composed of cDNA or gDNA derived from T cells, B-cell-depleted T cells, or PBMCs. Subjects who had been exposed to COVID-19, were actively infected with it, or had recovered from it provided the deeply sampled blood TCRbeta repertoires that made up the dataset. The repertoires were made available in a free public database intended to serve as a resource for research on the immune response to SARS-CoV-2. Samples came from the ongoing ImmuneRACE study (first 160 participants) plus 1,254 subjects from 6 global collaborators. A de-identified subject ID, COVID-19 status, age in years and sex were almost always included in the sample metadata. Where available, HLA class I and class II types were obtained from metadata supplied by the sample provider rather than from assay-based typing.

TCRbeta CDR3 regions were amplified from genomic DNA using the immunoSEQ Assay, a bias-controlled multiplex PCR. The study's own analysis went as follows. Within the assay, amplification of reference gene primers was used to estimate how many nucleated cells each sample contained. Sequence reads were collapsed and filtered to measure the absolute abundance of every unique TCRbeta CDR3 rearrangement. For each sample, productive Simpson clonality was calculated by taking the square root of Simpson's diversity index across productive rearrangements. Imported from immuneACCESS, the table was reduced by TCRdb to in-frame sequences with V and J called. These copies leave out some clones; in studies compared against another copy, an unresolved V gene accounts for under half, and the cause of the remainder is not known. D and trimming were read from the DNA, whereas the V and J calls and clone size are those reported in that table. For this sample the table gives over 60,000 clones, of which 85% to 90% were detected only once. The ten largest account for around 5% of the sample.

As regards this clone: Its antigen remains unidentified. Per-base qualities were not stored, and no clone one base away is much larger.

Each collaborating institution followed its own protocols to collect whole blood in K2EDTA tubes. For TCRbeta analysis, collaborators shipped samples as frozen whole blood, isolated PBMCs, or DNA extracted from either of those sample types. According to the germline V gene, CDR1 reads SNHLY and CDR2 reads FYNNEI. A distance of 12 bases separates the germline ends of V and J, which lose 5 bases and 7 bases respectively. Spanning cysteine to phenylalanine, the CDR3 consists of 13 amino acids. This entry keeps only the CDR3 DNA: 39 bases, framed from base 1. The paper as a whole reports these results and caveats: How much clinical and demographic metadata was included differed by source and by participant, and the metadata was provided uncurated.

Sample: peripheral blood. This sequence uses TRBV2 and TRBJ2-1; 6 matching bases give a weak D call of TRBD2. The clonotype was recovered from a woman aged 45-60 years with active COVID-19. For the CDR3, the sequence is CASSLMTSNEQFF. The sequenced DNA: TGTGCCAGCAGTCTCATGACTAGTAATGAGCAGTTCTTC.